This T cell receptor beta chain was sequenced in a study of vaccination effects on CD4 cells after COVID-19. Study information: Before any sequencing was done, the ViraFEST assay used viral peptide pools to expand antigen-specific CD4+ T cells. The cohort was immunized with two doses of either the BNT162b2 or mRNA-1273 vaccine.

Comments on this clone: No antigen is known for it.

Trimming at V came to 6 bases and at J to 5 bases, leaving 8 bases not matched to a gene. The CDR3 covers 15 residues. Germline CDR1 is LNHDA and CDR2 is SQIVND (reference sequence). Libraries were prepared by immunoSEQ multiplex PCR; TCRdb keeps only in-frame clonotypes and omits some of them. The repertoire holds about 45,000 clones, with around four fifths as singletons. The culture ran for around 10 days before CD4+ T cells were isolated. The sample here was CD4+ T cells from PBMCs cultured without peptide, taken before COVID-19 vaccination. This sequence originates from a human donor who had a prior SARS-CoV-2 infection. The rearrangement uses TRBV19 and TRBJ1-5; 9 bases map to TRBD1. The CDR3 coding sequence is TGTGCCAGTAGAAGGGACAGGGAAAGCTATCAGCCCCAGCATTTT. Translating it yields CASRRDRESYQPQHF.